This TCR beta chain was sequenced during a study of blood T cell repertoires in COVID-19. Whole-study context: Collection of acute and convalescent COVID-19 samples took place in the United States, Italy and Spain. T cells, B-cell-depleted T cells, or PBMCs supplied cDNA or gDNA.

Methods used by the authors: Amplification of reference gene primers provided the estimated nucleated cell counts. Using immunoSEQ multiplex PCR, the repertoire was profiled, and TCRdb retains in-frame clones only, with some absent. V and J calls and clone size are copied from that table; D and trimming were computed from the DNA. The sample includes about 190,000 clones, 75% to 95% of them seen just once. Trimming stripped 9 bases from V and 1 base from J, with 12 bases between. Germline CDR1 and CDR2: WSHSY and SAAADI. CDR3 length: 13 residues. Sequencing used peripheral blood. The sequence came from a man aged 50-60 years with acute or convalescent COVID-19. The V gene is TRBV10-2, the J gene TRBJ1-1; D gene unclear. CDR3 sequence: CASSRTGNTEAFF. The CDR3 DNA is TGCGCCAGTAGCCGAACTGGGAACACTGAAGCTTTCTTT.